This TCR beta chain was captured by sequencing in a study of blood T cells in healthy people across ages. General study results and limits: TCR beta diversity tracked closely with naive T cell percentage.

This clonotype has only a few counts. Its antigen is still unknown. A second PCR, run for roughly 6 to 11 cycles, used a sample-barcoded 5' primer plus a J-beta primer mix. TCRdb reanalysed the 5' RACE reads using MiXCR and keeps one entry per CDR3 protein. The sample yields some 1.5 million distinct CDR3 sequences, 28% seen once. The sequenced sample was blood. The receptor's source is a woman between 25 and 40 years old in good health.

The CDR3 sequence is CASSFPPTGQETQYF. Written as DNA, the CDR3 is TGTGCCAGCAGTTTCCCCCCCACAGGACAAGAGACCCAGTACTTC. The chain recombines TRBV7-9 with TRBJ2-5; a possible D gene is TRBD1 (5 bases). This CDR3 contains 15 residues. Trimming pared 6 bases from V and 2 bases from J, leaving 16 bases between. Germline V gene lookup returns CDR1 SEHNR and CDR2 FQNEAQ (reference sequence).